This record concerns one T cell receptor beta chain sequence. Its specificity is not known. The data originate from a study of CD8+ T cells in alopecia areata. Across the whole study: Oral tofacitinib, 5 to 10 mg twice daily, was given in an open-label trial. Study-level results: Among the top 100, expanded CD8+ clones, as well as scalp clonality, were significantly decreased by tofacitinib.

cDNA reverse transcribed from extracted RNA served as the sequencing template. Method: immunoSEQ multiplex PCR; TCRdb's copy keeps in-frame clones and lacks some. Found here are about 110,000 clones, around 50% of them singletons; the top ten hold 12%. The V gene's germline CDR1 is SGHDN and CDR2 FVKESK. The CDR3 spans 14 residues. With V trimmed by 4 bases and J by 3 bases, 6 bases remained unmatched. Treatment noted: oral pan-JAK inhibitor, 5-10 mg twice daily. The study team obtained lesional scalp punch biopsies and peripheral blood from alopecia areata patients. Sorting separated CD4+ and CD8+ T cells out of PBMCs.

The sequence was obtained from a human donor with alopecia areata. This chain uses TRBV14 with TRBJ2-7, with 7 bases aligning to TRBD1. The sequences come from CD8+ T cells sorted from blood, collected at week 24, from a patient treated with tofacitinib. CDR3 DNA sequence: TGTGCCAGCAGCCTGACAGGGATAAGCTACGAGCAGTACTTC. Amino acid sequence: CASSLTGISYEQYF.